This is a list of T cell receptor beta chains from one sample in a study of blood T cell repertoires in COVID-19. The data were produced by immunoSEQ multiplex PCR, yet TCRdb's version contains in-frame clones alone and is incomplete. The sample includes about 85,000 clones, approximately 89% of them seen just once. Sequences were obtained from peripheral blood. These receptors originate from a human donor with active COVID-19. The donor label of this sample is uncertain. CDR3s include the opening cysteine and the closing phenylalanine or tryptophan. A D gene is named only where the DNA matches it firmly. The size field is filled for only some rows; it gives once, few, many or a size class.

V gene	D gene	clone size	J gene	CDR3 protein	CDR3 DNA
TRBV7-3	-	-	TRBJ1-5	CASIRENQPQHF	TGTGCCAGCATACGGGAGAATCAGCCCCAGCATTTT
TRBV5-1	TRBD1	-	TRBJ2-3	CASSLGDRGLVTDTQYF	TGCGCCAGCAGCTTGGGGGACAGGGGGCTCGTGACAGATACGCAGTATTTT
TRBV29-1	-	-	TRBJ2-5	CSVVTPAPETQYF	TGCAGCGTTGTGACACCGGCACCAGAGACCCAGTACTTC
TRBV5-1	-	-	TRBJ1-3	CASSLEPGTISGNTIYF	TGCGCCAGCAGCTTGGAACCGGGAACTATATCTGGAAACACCATATATTTT
TRBV6-9	-	-	TRBJ2-7	CASSRPPCGQYF	TGTGCCAGCAGTCGCCCCCCCTGCGGGCAGTACTTC
TRBV28	TRBD2	-	TRBJ2-3	CASSPLAGGLDTQYF	TGTGCCAGCAGTCCCCTAGCGGGGGGGCTGGATACGCAGTATTTT
TRBV19	-	-	TRBJ1-1	CASSTNFLPEKAFF	TGTGCCAGTAGCACCAATTTTCTCCCAGAAAAAGCTTTCTTT
TRBV18	-	once	TRBJ1-1	CASSPPRVGLGDTEAFF	TGTGCCAGCTCACCACCGAGGGTCGGTCTCGGGGACACTGAAGCTTTCTTT
TRBV3-1/TRBV3-2	TRBD1	-	TRBJ2-5	CASGRDSQETQYF	TGTGCCAGCGGAAGGGACAGCCAAGAGACCCAGTACTTC
TRBV7-2	-	-	TRBJ1-4	CASSLGLGGGDEKLFF	TGTGCCAGCAGCTTAGGTTTGGGGGGAGGAGATGAAAAACTGTTTTTT
TRBV29-1	TRBD1	-	TRBJ2-7	CSVWDRDYEQYF	TGCAGCGTTTGGGACAGGGACTACGAGCAGTACTTC
TRBV7-8	-	-	TRBJ2-2	CASSPQGLYTGELFF	TGTGCCAGCAGCCCTCAGGGCCTTTACACCGGGGAGCTGTTTTTT
TRBV5-4	TRBD2	-	TRBJ2-3	CASSKKIAGGTDTQYF	TGTGCCAGCAGCAAAAAAATAGCGGGGGGCACAGATACGCAGTATTTT
TRBV7-9	TRBD2	-	TRBJ2-5	CASSLRAGLAGSRETQYF	TGTGCCAGCAGCTTACGGGCGGGACTAGCGGGGTCCCGCGAGACCCAGTACTTC
TRBV6-6	-	-	TRBJ1-6	CASRAALGEDSPLHF	TGTGCCAGCAGGGCCGCCCTTGGGGAGGACTCACCCCTCCACTTT
TRBV7-9	TRBD1	-	TRBJ1-2	CASSLGADRGTWGYTF	TGTGCCAGCAGCTTAGGGGCAGACAGGGGTACGTGGGGCTACACCTTC
TRBV10-3	TRBD2	-	TRBJ2-7	CAISETRSGGAREQYF	TGTGCCATCAGTGAAACTAGGAGCGGGGGGGCCAGGGAGCAGTACTTC
TRBV27	TRBD1	-	TRBJ1-1	CASSQRQGAPNTEAFF	TGTGCCAGCAGTCAACGACAGGGGGCCCCTAACACTGAAGCTTTCTTT
TRBV12-3/TRBV12-4	TRBD1	-	TRBJ1-1	CASSLGTGIEAFF	TGTGCCAGCAGTTTAGGGACAGGGATTGAAGCTTTCTTT
TRBV9	-	-	TRBJ2-2	CASSVNYRDTLWTGELFF	TGTGCCAGCAGCGTAAACTACCGGGACACCCTGTGGACCGGGGAGCTGTTTTTT
TRBV2	-	-	TRBJ2-3	CASSELGIAVMGTQYF	TGTGCCAGCAGTGAACTCGGAATAGCGGTGATGGGTACGCAGTATTTT
TRBV25-1	-	-	TRBJ2-7	CASSVSRGGAREQYF	TGTGCCAGCAGTGTCTCCCGAGGAGGGGCACGCGAGCAGTACTTC